This T cell receptor (beta chain) was found in a study of siplizumab effects on memory and regulatory T cells. Roughly 100,000 TCR templates underwent assay in every sample. Generated by immunoSEQ multiplex PCR, the TCRdb table keeps only in-frame clones and is missing some. The sample lists some 100,000 clones, approximately 94% occurring once. In the case of this clone: The antigen is not known.

With 0 bases clipped from V and 5 bases from J, the junction kept 10 bases outside the gene matches. CDR1 and CDR2 (germline): GTSNPN, SVGIG (reference sequence). This CDR3 comprises 15 residues. Regarding the study as a whole: It was never confirmed that proliferating Tregs from siplizumab cultures were suppressive. To unstimulated subsets, only a minor fraction of alloreactive clones could be mapped.

V is TRBV30 and J is TRBJ2-7; 7 nucleotides agree with TRBD1. The sequencing sample was made of non-Treg CD4+ T cells sorted from blood. The origin of this receptor is a human donor in good health. This chain's CDR3 is CAWSVVQGIGDEQYF. The CDR3 DNA follows: TGTGCCTGGAGTGTAGTACAGGGGATAGGCGACGAGCAGTACTTC.